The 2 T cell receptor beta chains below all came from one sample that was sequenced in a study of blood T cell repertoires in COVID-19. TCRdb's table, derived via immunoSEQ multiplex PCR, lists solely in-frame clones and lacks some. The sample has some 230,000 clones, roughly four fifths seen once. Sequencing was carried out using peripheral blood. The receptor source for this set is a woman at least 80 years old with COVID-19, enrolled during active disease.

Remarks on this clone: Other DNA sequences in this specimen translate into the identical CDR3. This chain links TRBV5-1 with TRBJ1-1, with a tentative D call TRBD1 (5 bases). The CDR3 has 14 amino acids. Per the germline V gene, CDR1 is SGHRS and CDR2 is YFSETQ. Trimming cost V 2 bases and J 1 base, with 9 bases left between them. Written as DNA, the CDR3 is TGCGCCAGCAGCTTACAGGCCTCGAACACTGAAGCTTTCTTT. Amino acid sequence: CASSLQASNTEAFF. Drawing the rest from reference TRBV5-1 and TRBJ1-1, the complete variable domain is KAGVTQTPRYLIKTRGQQVTLSCSPISGHRSVSWYQQTPGQGLQFLFEYFSETQRNKGNFPGRFSGRQFSNSRSEMNVSTLELGDSALYLCASSLQASNTEAFFGQGTRLTVV.

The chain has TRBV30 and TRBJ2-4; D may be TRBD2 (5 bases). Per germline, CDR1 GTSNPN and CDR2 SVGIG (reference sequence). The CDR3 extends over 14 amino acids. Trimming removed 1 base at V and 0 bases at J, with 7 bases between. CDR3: CAWSGGLAKNIQYF. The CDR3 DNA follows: TGTGCCTGGAGTGGAGGACTAGCCAAAAACATTCAGTACTTC.